What follows describes a single TCR beta chain. Its target is not known. The entry originates in a study of naive and memory T cell subsets. General study results and limits: A few larger clonotypes appeared in naive repertoires, especially CD8, possibly memory cells re-expressing CD45RA.

CDR1 SGHAT and CDR2 FQNNGV come from the germline V gene. The V gene end was trimmed by 1 base and the J gene end by 6 bases; junction bases not matched to a gene: 5. The CDR3 is made up of 15 amino acids. The beta constant-region primer was an equimolar mix of two oligonucleotides covering TRBC1 and TRBC2. Four rounds of PCR amplified the ligated cDNA using nested alpha and beta constant-region primers plus SP2. Each CDR3 protein is one row after TCRdb ran MiXCR on the UMI-ligation and nested PCR reads. The top ten hold less than 0.13% of the sample, which has about 150,000 distinct CDR3 sequences, roughly 22% seen once.

Source material: naive CD4+ T cells from blood. This receptor was taken from a human donor in good health. This chain connects TRBV11-2 to TRBJ2-7, with 11 bases matching TRBD2. CDR3 region: CASSLATSGATEQYF. The CDR3 DNA reads as TGTGCCAGCAGCTTAGCGACTAGCGGGGCCACCGAGCAGTACTTC.